These 12 T cell receptor beta chains came from one sample sequenced in a study of blood T cells in healthy people across ages. The second PCR ran roughly 6 to 11 cycles with a sample-barcoded 5' primer and J-beta primers. From the 5' RACE reads, TCRdb called clonotypes with MiXCR, one entry per CDR3 protein. Counted here are approximately 900,000 distinct CDR3 sequences, roughly 50% occurring once; the ten biggest clones make up over 10%. Material: blood. These receptors were collected from a man between 25 and 39 years old in good health.

The chain combines TRBV6-5 with TRBJ2-1, with a tentative D call TRBD1 (6 bases). The closer fit of TRBJ2-7 to the DNA end suggests the J call may be wrong. Germline CDR1 reads MNHEY; CDR2 reads SVGAGI. The CDR3 covers 15 residues. This chain's CDR3 is CASRPGQLLYNEQYF. The CDR3 nucleotides read TGTGCCAGCAGGCCCGGACAGCTTCTCTACAATGAGCAGTACTTC.

The V gene is TRBV7-9, the J gene TRBJ2-7; D might be TRBD2 (6 bases). V was shortened by 6 bases and J by 3 bases, with 12 bases between the two germline ends. Germline-derived CDR1 and CDR2 are SEHNR and FQNEAQ (reference sequence). The CDR3 runs to 13 residues. The CDR3 bases are TGTGCCAGCAGTGTTTTTAGCGGCTACGAGCAGTACTTC. Its protein is CASSVFSGYEQYF.

The rearrangement joins TRBV12-3 or TRBV12-4 to TRBJ2-1; D gene ambiguous. The V end was cut by 4 bases, the J end by 6 bases, with 16 bases between. CDR3 size: 15 residues. CDR3 DNA: TGTGCCAGCAGTTGGACCCCGGGCAGTGTCAATGAGCAGTTCTTC. This encodes CASSWTPGSVNEQFF.

The V and J genes are TRBV4-1 and TRBJ1-5, with no clear D. V was pared by 0 bases and J by 7 bases, with 19 bases between. The germline CDR1 and CDR2 sequences are MGHRA and YSYEKL. The CDR3 is made up of 17 amino acids. As DNA, the CDR3 is TGCGCCAGCAGCCAAGATTCGGAAGGGATGGCGAACCAGCCCCAGCATTTT. Its translation is CASSQDSEGMANQPQHF.

This clonotype showed up just a few times. This sequence joins TRBV3-1 and TRBJ1-4, with a possible D match to TRBD1 (6 bases). The CDR3 extends over 14 amino acids. V was trimmed by 3 bases and J by 7 bases, leaving 12 bases between them. Germline V gene lookup returns CDR1 LGHDT and CDR2 YNNKEL (reference sequence). The DNA of the CDR3 is TGTGCCAGCAGCCATCGGGCAGGGGTTGAAAAACTGTTTTTT. Protein product: CASSHRAGVEKLFF.

J is TRBJ2-4 and V is TRBV20-1; D is unclear. The ends were cut back, 0 bases at V and 6 bases at J, with 9 bases in the middle. This CDR3 has 13 residues. Per the germline V gene, CDR1 is DFQATT and CDR2 is SNEGSKA (reference sequence). Here the CDR3 DNA reads TGCAGTGCTAGAGATGTCACCCCAAACATTCAGTACTTC. Amino acids: CSARDVTPNIQYF.

This clonotype was picked up one time. This sequence joins TRBV15 and TRBJ2-7; no clear D gene. The CDR3 runs 15 residues. Trimming removed 4 bases from V and 4 bases from J, with 17 bases in between. The germline gives CDR1 LNHNV, CDR2 YYDKDF (reference sequence). CDR3 region: CATSKEGSVGYEQYF. As DNA, the CDR3 is TGTGCCACCAGCAAGGAAGGGTCGGTCGGGTACGAGCAGTACTTC.

The chain couples TRBV6-1 to TRBJ1-2, with D possibly TRBD1 on 6 matching bases. CDR3 size: 17 residues. V shed 1 base and J shed 1 base, with 16 bases lying between them. Germline V gene lookup returns CDR1 MNHNS and CDR2 SASEGT. In DNA form, the CDR3 reads TGTGCCAGCAGTGAAGGAACGGGGGGGCTAGGTAACTATGGCTACACCTTC. Its translation: CASSEGTGGLGNYGYTF.

This clonotype was counted between two and nine times. The chain has TRBV5-1 and TRBJ1-2, with D hard to call. The CDR3 contains 15 residues. Trimming left V 0 bases short and J 2 bases short, with 11 bases between. Germline V gene sequence: CDR1 SGHRS, CDR2 YFSETQ. CDR3 loop: CASSLDINANYGYTF. CDR3 bases: TGCGCCAGCAGCTTGGACATAAACGCAAACTATGGCTACACCTTC. Based on the CDR3 plus reference TRBV5-1 and TRBJ1-2, the full variable domain is KAGVTQTPRYLIKTRGQQVTLSCSPISGHRSVSWYQQTPGQGLQFLFEYFSETQRNKGNFPGRFSGRQFSNSRSEMNVSTLELGDSALYLCASSLDINANYGYTFGSGTRLTVV.

About this clonotype: The junction departs from the called germline gene at one end, perhaps through a read error. CDR3 in amino acids: CASSERWAKNSQYF. CDR3 DNA sequence: TGTGCCAGCAGTGAACGATGGGCCAAAAACAGTCAGTACTTC. The chain carries TRBV6-1 and TRBJ2-4, with D unclear. Germline V gives CDR1 MNHNS, CDR2 SASEGT. The CDR3 loop spans 14 amino acids.

This clonotype was counted at least ten times. The chain employs TRBV6-5 and TRBJ2-3; D not resolved. V was trimmed by 7 bases and J by 2 bases, leaving 7 bases between them. Germline CDR1 is MNHEY and CDR2 is SVGAGI. This CDR3 comprises 12 residues. For the CDR3, the DNA is TGTGCCAGCACGGGTTACACAGATACGCAGTATTTT. As protein: CASTGYTDTQYF.

This clonotype came up many times. The chain links TRBV5-1 to TRBJ2-1, with a possible D match to TRBD2 (6 bases). Germline values: CDR1 SGHRS, CDR2 YFSETQ. The CDR3 runs 15 residues. V was pared by 0 bases and J by 8 bases, with 15 bases between. For the CDR3, the DNA is TGCGCCAGCAGCTTGGGCGGGACTCATAGGGATGAGCAGTTCTTC. Translating it yields CASSLGGTHRDEQFF.